A single sample is the source of the 27 T cell receptor beta chains below, sequenced in a study of cytomegalovirus exposure and HLA in healthy donors. 60 Vbeta and 13 Jbeta primers were used in PCR. Sequencing used immunoSEQ multiplex PCR; TCRdb keeps in-frame clones, though not all of them. The repertoire shows roughly 71,000 clones; the top ten hold about 5%. Sequenced sample: PBMCs. The receptors shown here come from a woman in her thirties or forties in good health and CMV-seropositive.

Details on this clone: Other DNA sequences in the same sample also yield this CDR3. The chain joins TRBV5-8 to TRBJ1-4; D gene uncertain. This CDR3 comprises 15 residues. The germline gives CDR1 SGHTS, CDR2 YDEGEE. Trimming took 4 bases from V and 7 from J, leaving 17 bases between them. CDR3: CASSRLGGRGEKLFF. For the CDR3, the DNA is TGTGCCAGCAGCCGTTTGGGTGGGAGAGGTGAAAAACTGTTTTTT.

J is TRBJ1-5 and V is TRBV28; D is unclear. Germline CDR1 reads MDHEN; CDR2 reads SYDVKM. The CDR3 runs to 14 residues. Trimming pared 3 bases from V and 3 bases from J, leaving 9 bases between. CDR3 region: CASSFLQFNQPQHF. The CDR3 DNA reads TGTGCCAGCAGTTTTTTACAGTTCAATCAGCCCCAGCATTTT.

Concerning this clone itself: At one end, the junction sequence differs from germline, possibly due to a read error. This sample also contains other DNA sequences that code for the same CDR3. The rearrangement links TRBV19 to TRBJ1-6; 8 bases map to TRBD1. The CDR3 covers 16 residues. CDR1 LNHDA and CDR2 SQIVND come from the germline V gene (reference sequence). The CDR3 DNA follows: TGTGCTAGTAGCATGAACCGGGACAGGATAAATTCACCCCTCCACTTT. The encoded protein is CASSMNRDRINSPLHF. Supplemented by reference TRBV19 and TRBJ1-6, the full variable domain reads DGGITQSPKYLFRKEGQNVTLSCEQNLNHDAMYWYRQDPGQGLRLIYYSQIVNDFQKGDIAEGYSVSREKKESFPLTVTSAQKNPTAFYLCASSMNRDRINSPLHFGNGTRLTVT.

The DNA for the CDR3 is TGTGCCAGTAAACCGACCGCCCGGGGCACAGATACGCAGTATTTT. Its translation is CASKPTARGTDTQYF. The chain employs TRBV19 and TRBJ2-3; D gene uncertain. There are 15 residues in the CDR3. Germline V gene lookup returns CDR1 LNHDA and CDR2 SQIVND (reference sequence). Trimming took 7 bases from V and 1 from J, leaving 15 bases between them.

The chain carries TRBV18 and TRBJ1-2; the match to TRBD1 covers 8 bases. This CDR3 contains 15 residues. Germline-derived CDR1 and CDR2 are KGHSH and LQKENI. With 2 bases clipped from V and 6 bases from J, the junction kept 8 bases outside the gene matches. CDR3: CASSPSTRTGNGYTF. In DNA, the CDR3 is TGTGCCAGCTCACCATCAACGAGGACAGGGAATGGCTACACCTTC.

In terms of frequency, this clone is medium-sized. CDR3 in amino acids: CASRGQGNQPQHF. Here the CDR3 DNA reads TGCGCCAGCAGGGGACAGGGCAATCAGCCCCAGCATTTT. This chain links TRBV10-1 with TRBJ1-5, with 8 bases identical to TRBD1. The V gene end was trimmed by 6 bases and the J gene end by 2 bases; junction bases not matched to a gene: 0. Germline lookup yields CDR1 WNHNN and CDR2 SYGVQD (reference sequence). CDR3 length equals 13 residues.

The chain recombines TRBV7-3 with TRBJ2-1; D possibly corresponds to TRBD2 (6 bases). This CDR3 spans 15 amino acids. V shed 0 bases and J shed 2 bases, with 8 bases lying between them. Germline-derived CDR1 and CDR2 are SGHTA and FQGTGA. The CDR3 spells CASSLTSGTYNEQFF. CDR3 DNA sequence: TGTGCCAGCAGCTTAACTAGCGGAACCTACAATGAGCAGTTCTTC.

The V call is TRBV7-2, the J call TRBJ1-2; TRBD1 agrees at 7 bases. This CDR3 is built from 14 residues. Unmatched junction bases numbered 5, after V lost 5 bases and J lost 2 bases. Germline V lookup: CDR1 SGHTA, CDR2 FQGNSA. CDR3 loop: CASSRTGANYGYTF. The CDR3 DNA is TGTGCCAGCAGCCGGACAGGAGCAAACTATGGCTACACCTTC. Together with reference TRBV7-2 and TRBJ1-2, the CDR3 gives the full variable domain: GAGVSQSPSNKVTEKGKDVELRCDPISGHTALYWYRQSLGQGLEFLIYFQGNSAPDKSGLPSDRFSAERTGGSVSTLTIQRTQQEDSAVYLCASSRTGANYGYTFGSGTRLTVV.

V usage is TRBV25-1 and J usage is TRBJ1-1, with TRBD1 matching 9 bases. This CDR3 is built from 15 residues. The germline gives CDR1 MGHDK, CDR2 SYGVNS. V gave up 3 bases and J gave up 6 bases; unmatched junction bases: 8. CDR3 nucleotide sequence: TGTGCCAGCAGTGATCCGGGACAGGGATCCGCTGAAGCTTTCTTT. Encoded protein: CASSDPGQGSAEAFF. Filled out from reference TRBV25-1 and TRBJ1-1, the complete variable domain reads EADIYQTPRYLVIGTGKKITLECSQTMGHDKMYWYQQDPGMELHLIHYSYGVNSTEKGDLSSESTVSRIRTEHFPLTLESARPSHTSQYLCASSDPGQGSAEAFFGQGTRLTVV.

The rearrangement joins TRBV9 to TRBJ1-2; a possible D gene is TRBD1 (6 bases). CDR3 size: 15 residues. In germline, CDR1 is SGDLS, CDR2 YYNGEE. V lost 4 bases and J lost 3, with 16 bases in between. This CDR3 reads CASSPSGDGYYGYTF. The CDR3 DNA follows: TGTGCCAGCAGCCCATCAGGGGACGGGTACTATGGCTACACCTTC.

The chain employs TRBV15 and TRBJ1-2; D unclear. V was shortened by 3 bases and J by 4 bases, with 15 bases between the two germline ends. Germline V gene sequence: CDR1 LNHNV, CDR2 YYDKDF (reference sequence). This CDR3 has 15 amino acids. The DNA for the CDR3 is TGTGCCACCAGCAGCCTTTTCGGGGATCCCTATGGCTACACCTTC. It translates to CATSSLFGDPYGYTF. Variable domain in full (rest from reference TRBV15 and TRBJ1-2): DAMVIQNPRYQVTQFGKPVTLSCSQTLNHNVMYWYQQKSSQAPKLLFHYYDKDFNNEADTPDNFQSRRPNTSFCFLDIRSPGLGDTAMYLCATSSLFGDPYGYTFGSGTRLTVV.

Points on this clone: Within the sample, other DNA sequences also encode this same CDR3. V is TRBV7-2 and J is TRBJ2-5, with 8 bases identical to TRBD2. CDR3 length: 16 residues. Germline CDR1 reads SGHTA; CDR2 reads FQGNSA. J gave up 1 base and V 3 bases, and 7 bases lay outside the gene matches. DNA for the CDR3: TGTGCCAGCAGCTTGGGGGTAGCGGGGCTCCAAGAGACCCAGTACTTC. It specifies CASSLGVAGLQETQYF.

V is TRBV18 and J is TRBJ1-6; TRBD1 might be the D (6 bases). Germline V gene data show CDR1 as KGHSH and CDR2 as LQKENI. The CDR3 has 21 residues. Trimming left V 5 bases short and J 3 bases short, with 29 bases between. This CDR3 reads CASSWASGTNSQSGYNSPLHF. The CDR3 nucleotides read TGTGCCAGCTCATGGGCCTCCGGGACAAACTCCCAGAGTGGCTATAATTCACCCCTCCACTTT. Complete variable domain (other parts from reference TRBV18 and TRBJ1-6): NAGVMQNPRHLVRRRGQEARLRCSPMKGHSHVYWYRQLPEEGLKFMVYLQKENIIDESGMPKERFSAEFPKEGPSILRIQQVVRGDSAAYFCASSWASGTNSQSGYNSPLHFGNGTRLTVT.

V usage is TRBV7-2 and J usage is TRBJ2-7; 8 positions match TRBD2. CDR1 is SGHTA, CDR2 FQGNSA, per germline. Germline trimming cut 1 base from V and 0 bases from J; bases unmatched to any gene: 2. CDR3 length: 15 amino acids. The chain's CDR3 is CASSLVRGGSYEQYF. For the CDR3, the DNA is TGTGCCAGCAGCTTAGTTCGGGGGGGCTCCTACGAGCAGTACTTC.

The genes are TRBV10-2 and TRBJ2-5, with TRBD2 matching 8 bases. CDR3 length equals 15 residues. CDR1 is WSHSY, CDR2 SAAADI, per germline. Trimming took 5 bases from V and 3 from J; bases not matched to a gene: 8. The DNA for the CDR3 is TGCGCCAGCAGTATAGCGGGGACCTCGGAAGAGACCCAGTACTTC. The encoded protein is CASSIAGTSEETQYF.

The chain carries TRBV5-6 and TRBJ1-1; no reliable D call. Germline values: CDR1 SGHDT, CDR2 YYEEEE. CDR3 length: 15 residues. With 4 bases removed from V and 1 base from J, the gap between germline ends came to 14 bases. CDR3 nucleotides: TGTGCCAGCAGCCCCGGAGGGCAGTCGAACACTGAAGCTTTCTTT. This sequence encodes CASSPGGQSNTEAFF.

V is TRBV6-6 and J is TRBJ2-3; 8 bases map to TRBD1. After removal of 6 bases from V and 0 bases from J, the junction contained 8 bases not matched to a gene. CDR1 and CDR2 from the germline V gene are MNHNY and SVGAGI (reference sequence). The length of the CDR3 is 16 residues. CDR3 in amino acids: CASRRRGQGSTDTQYF. As DNA, the CDR3 is TGTGCCAGCAGACGGCGCGGACAGGGTAGCACAGATACGCAGTATTTT.

The chain couples TRBV21-1 to TRBJ1-4. TRBV21-1 is described as a pseudogene. The CDR3 is 15 residues long. CDR3 DNA: TGTGCCAGCAGGCAACTCAAGGGGGGGGATGAAAAACTGTTTTTT. Translation gives CASRQLKGGDEKLFF.

The gene calls are TRBV5-4 and TRBJ1-2; a weak D match, TRBD1 (5 bases). Looked up from germline, CDR1 is SGHNT and CDR2 is YYREEE (reference sequence). The CDR3 spans 16 residues. V was shortened by 4 bases and J by 5 bases, with 21 bases between the two germline ends. CDR3 amino acids: CASSPPDGGGMYGYTF. CDR3 nucleotide sequence: TGTGCCAGCAGCCCCCCGGACGGGGGGGGGATGTATGGCTACACCTTC.

V and J are TRBV7-8 and TRBJ2-1; D is unclear. V gave up 5 bases and J gave up 2 bases, with 10 bases separating them. The CDR3 totals 14 residues. Germline-derived CDR1 and CDR2 are SGHVS and FQNEAQ. Written as DNA, the CDR3 is TGTGCCAGCAGCCCCAAAAGCGCCTACAATGAGCAGTTCTTC. Amino acid sequence: CASSPKSAYNEQFF. Full variable domain (rest looked up from reference TRBV7-8 and TRBJ2-1): GAGVSQSPRYKVAKRGQDVALRCDPISGHVSLFWYQQALGQGPEFLTYFQNEAQLDKSGLPSDRFFAERPEGSVSTLKIQRTQQEDSAVYLCASSPKSAYNEQFFGPGTRLTVL.

The chain has TRBV6-5 and TRBJ1-5; the match to TRBD1 covers 8 bases. Germline-derived CDR1 and CDR2 are MNHEY and SVGAGI. The CDR3 totals 14 residues. The V gene end was trimmed by 6 bases and the J gene end by 6 bases; junction bases not matched to a gene: 7. DNA of the CDR3: TGTGCCAGCAGACGGACAGGGAGCGGTCAGCCCCAGCATTTT. Amino acids: CASRRTGSGQPQHF.

The chain carries TRBV6-1 and TRBJ1-2, with D tentatively TRBD1 (5 bases). Per germline, CDR1 MNHNS and CDR2 SASEGT. The V gene lost 7 bases and the J gene lost 8 bases, with 17 bases spanning the gap. The CDR3 is 13 amino acids. CDR3 loop: CASKTIPPGGYTF. The CDR3 nucleotides read TGTGCCAGCAAGACCATTCCCCCAGGGGGCTACACCTTC.

The chain carries TRBV19 and TRBJ2-1; D remains unclear. CDR1 is LNHDA, CDR2 SQIVND, per germline (reference sequence). Deletions cut 6 bases from V and 2 bases from J, with 11 bases between. The CDR3 has 14 amino acids. In DNA form, the CDR3 reads TGTGCCAGTAGGCTTCGAACAGCCTACAATGAGCAGTTCTTC. Translated, it gives CASRLRTAYNEQFF.

As DNA, the CDR3 is TGTGCCAGCAGTTACGGCGCGGGGGCCAACACCATATATTTT. It is translated as CASSYGAGANTIYF. This chain links TRBV6-6 with TRBJ1-3; possible D gene TRBD1, 6 bases. Looked up from germline, CDR1 is MNHNY and CDR2 is SVGAGI (reference sequence). Trimming cost V 2 bases and J 7 bases, with 12 bases left between them. This CDR3 has 14 residues.

This chain links TRBV11-1 with TRBJ2-2, with D possibly TRBD2 on 5 matching bases. The CDR3 runs to 15 residues. CDR1 is SGHAT and CDR2 is FQDESV in the germline V gene (reference sequence). The ends were cut back, 0 bases at V and 5 bases at J, with 10 bases in the middle. CDR3 in DNA: TGTGCCAGCAGCTTAGCAGGGAGAAGGACCGGGGAGCTGTTTTTT. Protein: CASSLAGRRTGELFF.

The chain recombines TRBV5-1 with TRBJ2-3; D gene ambiguous. The V and J ends lost 6 bases and 0 bases respectively, with 14 bases between them. Germline V gives CDR1 SGHRS, CDR2 YFSETQ. The CDR3 runs to 15 residues. The CDR3 nucleotides read TGCGCCAGCACCTTCTACAGCTCTAGCACAGATACGCAGTATTTT. Its translation: CASTFYSSSTDTQYF.

The rearrangement joins TRBV15 to TRBJ2-1; 9 bases align to TRBD1. The trim removed 5 bases at V and 4 bases at J, leaving 12 bases unmatched. Germline V gene lookup returns CDR1 LNHNV and CDR2 YYDKDF (reference sequence). The CDR3 loop spans 17 amino acids. In DNA, the CDR3 is TGTGCCACCAGCGGGGGGGGGTGGGACAGGGAATACAATGAGCAGTTCTTC. Protein: CATSGGGWDREYNEQFF.